This T cell receptor beta chain came from a study of cytomegalovirus exposure and HLA in healthy donors. Overall study findings and caveats: Excluded were some V segments that proved indistinguishable, including TRBV6-2 and TRBV6-3. A later analysis found that most CMV-associated TCR beta chains appeared HLA-restricted.

PCR amplification relied on 60 Vbeta primers (plus 13 Jbeta primers). Repertoires were generated with immunoSEQ multiplex PCR, while TCRdb's copy carries only in-frame clones and drops some. The table has approximately 110,000 clones, 15% seen once. This clone was counted only a few times. Its antigen is as yet unknown. Healthy bone marrow donors supplied every sample. Looked up from germline, CDR1 is SGHTA and CDR2 is FQGNSA. The J segment lost 9 bases and the V segment lost 5 bases, leaving 6 bases of the junction unmatched. The CDR3 runs to 13 residues. J is TRBJ1-2 and V is TRBV7-2, with TRBD1 matching 10 bases. What was sequenced was PBMCs. The source is a woman between 18 and 29 years old in good health and CMV-seronegative. The CDR3 loop reads CASSRDRGLSYTF. The CDR3 DNA sequence: TGTGCCAGCAGCCGAGACAGGGGGCTTAGCTACACCTTC.